Each of the 32 T cell receptor beta chains below was sequenced from the same sample in a study of breast tumors, draining lymph nodes, adjacent tissues. TCRdb recomputed calls from the multiplex PCR reads with MiXCR, one row per CDR3 protein. Here the sample spans about 53,000 distinct CDR3 sequences, approximately 45% being singletons. The sequenced sample was breast tumor tissue. These receptors all come from a female donor with breast cancer. Some clones in this sample may be carry-over from other donors' samples.

Many counts were recorded for this clonotype. CDR3 amino acids: CASTLGVAGGTDTQYF. The CDR3 DNA is TGCGCCAGCACCCTGGGGGTAGCGGGAGGCACAGATACGCAGTATTTT. This rearrangement joins TRBV5-1 to TRBJ2-3; 9 bases line up with TRBD2. The junction had 9 bases not matched to a gene; V was cut back by 6 bases and J by 1 base. The CDR3 extends over 16 amino acids. Germline CDR1 reads SGHRS; CDR2 reads YFSETQ. Using reference TRBV5-1 and TRBJ2-3 for the parts outside the CDR3, the full variable domain is KAGVTQTPRYLIKTRGQQVTLSCSPISGHRSVSWYQQTPGQGLQFLFEYFSETQRNKGNFPGRFSGRQFSNSRSEMNVSTLELGDSALYLCASTLGVAGGTDTQYFGPGTRLTVL.

CDR3 sequence (DNA): TGCGCCAGCAGCCAAAAACAGAGGGTCGGGGAGCTGTTTTTT. Translation gives CASSQKQRVGELFF. The V and J genes are TRBV4-3 and TRBJ2-2, with D possibly being TRBD2 (5 bases). V gave up 2 bases and J gave up 7 bases, with 11 bases separating them. The CDR3 contains 14 residues. CDR1 and CDR2 (germline): LGHNA, YSLEER.

This clonotype was recorded at least ten times. The rearrangement uses TRBV5-8 and TRBJ2-7; 11 nucleotides line up with TRBD2. CDR3 size: 16 residues. Germline CDR1 and CDR2: SGHTS and YDEGEE. The V and J ends lost 1 base and 5 bases, in that order; junction bases with no gene match: 8. CDR3 sequence (DNA): TGTGCCAGCAGCTTGTTAATTCCTAGCGGGAGGCACGAGCAGTACTTC. Amino acids: CASSLLIPSGRHEQYF.

This clonotype came up many times. This chain uses TRBV5-6 with TRBJ1-5; a weak D match, TRBD1 (6 bases). CDR3 size: 16 residues. The V gene lost 0 bases and the J gene lost 4 bases, with 14 bases spanning the gap. Germline CDR1 and CDR2: SGHDT and YYEEEE. The CDR3 protein is CASSLGMDRTNQPQHF. CDR3 DNA: TGTGCCAGCAGCTTGGGGATGGACAGAACGAATCAGCCCCAGCATTTT.

This clonotype has a count of ten or more. V gene TRBV9 combines with J gene TRBJ2-2; no reliable D call. V was clipped by 3 bases and J by 6 bases, with 12 bases between them. Germline-derived CDR1 and CDR2 are SGDLS and YYNGEE. The CDR3 runs to 14 residues. In nucleotides, the CDR3 is TGTGCCAGCAGCGAAGGTTGGTCCCCCGGGGAGCTGTTTTTT. It encodes CASSEGWSPGELFF.

The V and J genes are TRBV28 and TRBJ2-3; no clear D. The germline CDR1 and CDR2 sequences are MDHEN and SYDVKM. The CDR3 length is 16 residues. V lost 4 bases to trimming and J lost 5 bases, with 19 bases between them. CDR3 protein: CASSSSHDLPRDTQYF. Written as DNA, the CDR3 is TGTGCCAGCAGTTCATCGCACGATTTGCCGAGAGATACGCAGTATTTT.

This clonotype was seen many times. V and J are TRBV11-2 and TRBJ2-7, with D perhaps TRBD1 (6 bases). Germline CDR1 SGHAT, CDR2 FQNNGV. The CDR3 extends over 12 amino acids. V was cut by 4 bases and J by 6 bases, with 10 bases left in between. In nucleotides, the CDR3 is TGTGCCAGCAGCTCCCCGACAGGCGAGCAGTACTTC. It yields the protein CASSSPTGEQYF.

The J gene is TRBJ2-5, the V gene TRBV12-3 or TRBV12-4; TRBD2 aligns across 12 bases. The CDR3 has 18 residues. Unmatched junction bases numbered 11, after V lost 4 bases and J lost 2 bases. Here the CDR3 DNA reads TGTGCCAGCAGTTCTTTTGGACTAGCGGGACCGGTACAAGAGACCCAGTACTTC. Translating it yields CASSSFGLAGPVQETQYF.

This chain uses TRBV7-9 with TRBJ2-7; 8 positions match TRBD2. Unmatched junction bases numbered 10, after V lost 5 bases and J lost 4 bases. CDR1 SEHNR and CDR2 FQNEAQ come from the germline V gene (reference sequence). The CDR3 runs 15 residues. CDR3 coding DNA: TGTGCCAGCAGCAGAGTCTCGGGAGGGCCGTACGAGCAGTACTTC. It encodes CASSRVSGGPYEQYF. Variable domain in full (rest from reference TRBV7-9 and TRBJ2-7): DTGVSQNPRHKITKRGQNVTFRCDPISEHNRLYWYRQTLGQGPEFLTYFQNEAQLEKSRLLSDRFSAERPKGSFSTLEIQRTEQGDSAMYLCASSRVSGGPYEQYFGPGTRLTVT.

The rearrangement uses TRBV4-3 and TRBJ2-1; 14 bases map to TRBD2. V was clipped by 8 bases and J by 8 bases; unmatched bases: 5. This CDR3 comprises 14 residues. Germline-derived CDR1 and CDR2 are LGHNA and YSLEER. The CDR3 DNA reads TGCGCCAGCTCTCCGGGACTAGCGGGAGATGAGCAGTTCTTC. It is translated as CASSPGLAGDEQFF.

A note on this clonotype: One end of the junction fails to match germline, which may point to a read error. The rearrangement links TRBV28 to TRBJ2-4, with D uncertain. From germline, CDR1 is MDHEN and CDR2 SYDVKM. The length of the CDR3 is 13 residues. The CDR3 nucleotides are TGTGTCAGCAGCCCGCCCCTCAAAAACATTCAGTACTTC. Protein: CVSSPPLKNIQYF.

This clonotype has a count of ten or more. The chain recombines TRBV6-1 with TRBJ1-6, with unresolved D. Trimming stripped 5 bases from V and 6 bases from J, with 11 bases between. The germline CDR1 and CDR2 sequences are MNHNS and SASEGT. The CDR3 runs 14 residues. This CDR3 reads CASSPRSFNSPLHF. In DNA, the CDR3 is TGTGCCAGCAGTCCCAGGAGTTTTAATTCACCCCTCCACTTT.

This clonotype was counted ten times or more. The chain recombines TRBV7-8 with TRBJ1-5, with 8 nucleotides matching TRBD1. The CDR3 has 17 residues. Per the germline V gene, CDR1 is SGHVS and CDR2 is FQNEAQ. V dropped 4 bases and J dropped 0; count of bases not matched to a gene: 8. In DNA, the CDR3 is TGTGCCAGCAGCTCTGACAGGGGCACAAATAGCAATCAGCCCCAGCATTTT. Its translation is CASSSDRGTNSNQPQHF.

In regard to this clonotype: A much larger clone lies one base from this, so it may be a read error. V gene TRBV27 combines with J gene TRBJ2-1; D is unresolved. This CDR3 comprises 14 residues. Germline V gene data show CDR1 as MNHEY and CDR2 as SMNVEV (reference sequence). In DNA form, the CDR3 reads TGTGCCAACAGTTTCAGGAAACCAGACAATGAGCAGTTCTTC. It translates to CANSFRKPDNEQFF.

This clonotype has ten or more counts. The chain has TRBV30 and TRBJ2-1, with a possible D match to TRBD2 (6 bases). CDR1 and CDR2 from the germline V gene are GTSNPN and SVGIG (reference sequence). The CDR3 runs to 14 residues. V lost 0 bases to trimming and J lost 10 bases, with 16 bases between them. The CDR3 nucleotides read TGTGCCTGGAGTGTAGACGGGGGTTTTGTGGAGCAGTTCTTC. Protein sequence: CAWSVDGGFVEQFF.

This clonotype counts as medium-sized. The V gene is TRBV2, the J gene TRBJ1-6, with a weak D call TRBD1 (5 bases). CDR3 length: 13 residues. V lost 4 bases and J 7 bases, leaving 8 bases between the germline ends. Germline assignment: CDR1 SNHLY and CDR2 FYNNEI. CDR3 amino acids: CASSGDPNSPLHF. The CDR3 DNA reads as TGTGCCAGCAGTGGGGACCCGAATTCACCCCTCCACTTT.

For this clonotype: The CDR3 carries no conserved terminal phenylalanine or tryptophan, so it likely arises from a read error. The DNA is left out, because the CDR3 cannot be placed on it with certainty; the CDR3 is given as TCRdb lists it. This chain joins TRBV2 and TRBJ2-7; the table calls TRBD1, which could not be checked here. Germline loops: CDR1 SNHLY, CDR2 FYNNEI. With termini counted, the CDR3 has 13 amino acids. The CDR3: CASSSWGGPTSST.

Many counts were recorded for this clonotype. V gene TRBV7-2 combines with J gene TRBJ2-3, with D unclear. The CDR3 runs to 11 residues. V lost 8 bases to trimming and J lost 6 bases, with 9 bases between them. From germline, CDR1 is SGHTA and CDR2 FQGNSA. The CDR3 DNA is TGTGCCAGCCAAGAAGGGGATACGCAGTATTTT. Its translation is CASQEGDTQYF.

Turning to this clonotype: A read error may account for a junction end that differs from germline. The chain has TRBV9 and TRBJ1-6; 7 bases fit TRBD1. The CDR3 runs 15 residues. Germline V CDR1 and CDR2: SGDLS, YYNGEE. CDR3 sequence: CASSSGQEENSPLRF. CDR3 sequence (DNA): TGCGCCAGCAGCTCCGGACAGGAGGAGAATTCACCCCTCCGCTTT. Full variable domain (outside the CDR3, taken from reference TRBV9 and TRBJ1-6): DSGVTQTPKHLITATGQRVTLRCSPRSGDLSVYWYQQSLDQGLQFLIQYYNGEERAKGNILERFSAQQFPDLHSELNLSSLELGDSALYFCASSSGQEENSPLRFGNGTRLTVT.

This clonotype appeared a few times. This may be a read error, as it is one base from a much larger clone. This chain connects TRBV11-2 to TRBJ2-1; unclear D gene. CDR3 length: 13 residues. Germline CDR1 is SGHAT and CDR2 is FQNNGV. This CDR3 is CASSLEEYTEQFF. As DNA, the CDR3 is TGTGCCAGCAGCTTAGAGGAATACACTGAGCAGTTCTTC.

By share, this clonotype ranks as medium-sized (0.01 to 0.1%). V gene TRBV16 combines with J gene TRBJ2-1, with a tentative D call TRBD1 (6 bases). CDR1 and CDR2 from the germline V gene are KGHSY and FQNENV. The CDR3 extends over 13 amino acids. Trimming cost V 3 bases and J 9 bases, with 12 bases left between them. The CDR3 is CASSQLIGGEQFF. CDR3 nucleotides: TGTGCCAGCAGCCAGCTCATAGGGGGTGAGCAGTTCTTC.

This clonotype has ten or more counts. The chain recombines TRBV4-3 with TRBJ2-2; D possibly corresponds to TRBD2 (5 bases). Germline-derived CDR1 and CDR2 are LGHNA and YSLEER. The V end was cut by 1 base, the J end by 6 bases, with 9 bases between. This CDR3 spans 14 amino acids. The CDR3 nucleotides read TGCGCCAGCAGCCAAGTGACGGAGGCCGGGGAGCTGTTTTTT. It specifies CASSQVTEAGELFF.

This clonotype ranks as medium-sized. V usage is TRBV11-2 and J usage is TRBJ2-1; 9 positions agree with TRBD2. The CDR3 has 15 amino acids. Germline-derived CDR1 and CDR2 are SGHAT and FQNNGV. Trimming took 4 bases from V and 6 from J; bases not matched to a gene: 7. The CDR3 DNA reads as TGTGCCAGCAGCTCCTCGGGACTAGCAGCCAATGAGCAGTTCTTC. Amino acid sequence: CASSSSGLAANEQFF. Looking up the rest from reference TRBV11-2 and TRBJ2-1 gives the full variable domain: EAGVAQSPRYKIIEKRQSVAFWCNPISGHATLYWYQQILGQGPKLLIQFQNNGVVDDSQLPKDRFSAERLKGVDSTLKIQPAKLEDSAVYLCASSSSGLAANEQFFGPGTRLTVL.

A word on this clonotype: A read error may account for a junction end that differs from germline. This rearrangement joins TRBV6-6 to TRBJ2-5; D not resolved. This CDR3 region has 12 residues. The V gene's germline CDR1 is MNHNY and CDR2 SVGAGI (reference sequence). The CDR3 bases are TGTGCCGGCAGTCACTCGAGAGAGACCCAGTACTTC. Translation gives CAGSHSRETQYF.

This chain uses TRBV12-3 or TRBV12-4 with TRBJ1-1; TRBD1 is a possible D gene (6 bases). The CDR3 has 16 amino acids. Trimming took 6 bases from V and 0 from J, leaving 17 bases between them. DNA of the CDR3: TGTGCCAGCAGCCTAGGGGGGGGGGCTTTGAACACTGAAGCTTTCTTT. It yields the protein CASSLGGGALNTEAFF.

CDR3 sequence reads: CASSSPDGEHRGHSIYGYTF. As DNA, the CDR3 is TGTGCCAGCAGCTCGCCGGACGGCGAACACCGGGGACACTCAATTTATGGCTACACCTTC. The chain couples TRBV7-9 to TRBJ1-2, with D perhaps TRBD1 (6 bases). Germline V gene lookup returns CDR1 SEHNR and CDR2 FQNEAQ (reference sequence). The CDR3 covers 20 residues. V was cut by 4 bases and J by 5 bases, with 32 bases left in between.

The genes are TRBV15 and TRBJ2-1; 9 nucleotides match TRBD2. Germline trimming cut 4 bases from V and 8 bases from J; bases unmatched to any gene: 18. In germline, CDR1 is LNHNV, CDR2 YYDKDF (reference sequence). This CDR3 comprises 18 residues. CDR3 bases: TGTGCCACCAGCAAAGATGTTGGGGCGGGAGGGCCTCTCTATGAGCAGTTCTTC. It codes for CATSKDVGAGGPLYEQFF.

There are many counts of this clonotype. The chain couples TRBV7-2 to TRBJ1-4; tentative D call: TRBD1 (5 bases). The CDR3 runs to 16 residues. Trimming pared 4 bases from V and 3 bases from J, leaving 15 bases between. Germline CDR1 reads SGHTA; CDR2 reads FQGNSA. The chain's CDR3 is CASSSQRTPANEKLFF. The CDR3, as DNA: TGTGCCAGCAGCTCCCAACGGACACCCGCTAATGAAAAACTGTTTTTT.

This clonotype was observed at least ten times. V gene TRBV27 combines with J gene TRBJ1-3; weak D call: TRBD1 (5 bases). CDR1 and CDR2 (germline): MNHEY, SMNVEV (reference sequence). The CDR3 runs 15 residues. V lost 6 bases, J lost 2 bases, and 14 bases lay in between. The DNA for the CDR3 is TGTGCCAGCAGAACCAGGGTTATTGCTGGAAACACCATATATTTT. Translating gives CASRTRVIAGNTIYF.

This clonotype was observed many times. The chain has TRBV28 and TRBJ2-7; D could derive from TRBD1 or TRBD2 (7 bases each). The germline gives CDR1 MDHEN, CDR2 SYDVKM. The CDR3 loop spans 14 amino acids. V was shortened by 6 bases and J by 1 base, with 13 bases between the two germline ends. CDR3 nucleotides: TGTGCCAGCAGCATGCAGGGGGGGTCCTACGAGCAGTACTTC. As protein: CASSMQGGSYEQYF.

This clonotype occurred many times. V gene TRBV29-1 combines with J gene TRBJ2-2; possible D gene TRBD1, 6 bases. V was shortened by 5 bases and J by 5 bases, with 15 bases between the two germline ends. Germline V gene lookup returns CDR1 SQVTM and CDR2 ANQGSEA. The CDR3 loop spans 14 amino acids. The CDR3 spells CSVSGGEWTGELFF. The DNA of the CDR3 is TGCAGCGTTTCTGGGGGCGAGTGGACCGGGGAGCTGTTTTTT.

V gene TRBV7-9 combines with J gene TRBJ2-1; the match to TRBD2 covers 9 bases. The germline gives CDR1 SEHNR, CDR2 FQNEAQ (reference sequence). This CDR3 is built from 14 residues. After removal of 5 bases from V and 10 bases from J, the junction contained 9 bases not matched to a gene. CDR3 sequence reads: CASSQYMREGEQFF. In nucleotides, the CDR3 is TGTGCCAGCAGCCAATACATGCGGGAGGGGGAGCAGTTCTTC.